Sequencing of this T cell receptor (beta chain) was carried out in a study of T cell responses to AZD1222 COVID-19 vaccine. Study-level results: In all cases, repertoires were sampled only after the peak T cell response. A mostly white British donor set with more females was recruited, and clonal diversity was possibly underestimated. Across spike, vaccine-associated CD4 TCRs were found, dominant at 160-218 and 743-854.

This clone was seen only a few times. Antigen: not known. Germline V CDR1 and CDR2: SGHAT, FQNNGV. The CDR3 spans 15 residues. V gave up 5 bases and J gave up 1 base; unmatched junction bases: 7. Profiled with immunoSEQ multiplex PCR; TCRdb holds only in-frame clones, not every one. The sample records 120,000 or so clones, 88% being singletons. This TCR came from an adult who received the AZD1222 COVID-19 vaccine. The chain has TRBV11-2 and TRBJ1-1; 7 bases line up with TRBD1. This specimen was peripheral blood, taken 28 days after the second AZD1222 dose. The CDR3 spells CASSPRGTGNTEAFF. CDR3 bases: TGTGCCAGCAGCCCCAGGGGGACGGGGAACACTGAAGCTTTCTTT.